This T cell receptor beta chain stems from a study of T cell responses to AZD1222 COVID-19 vaccine. Germline V CDR1 and CDR2: SGHVS, FQNEAQ. V lost 6 bases and J 7 bases, leaving 15 bases between the germline ends. The CDR3 length is 14 residues. The repertoire was sequenced with immunoSEQ multiplex PCR; TCRdb's copy has only in-frame clones and lacks some. This table holds 68,000 or so clones, roughly 90% found once. The sequence was collected from an adult in good health. This sample comprised peripheral blood, obtained on day 0 of AZD1222 vaccination. This chain joins TRBV7-8 and TRBJ1-4; tentatively, D is TRBD1 (5 bases). CDR3 nucleotide sequence: TGTGCCAGCAGTGAGCTCCGGGGGTCTGAAAAACTGTTTTTT. As protein: CASSELRGSEKLFF. Together with reference TRBV7-8 and TRBJ1-4, the CDR3 gives the full variable domain: GAGVSQSPRYKVAKRGQDVALRCDPISGHVSLFWYQQALGQGPEFLTYFQNEAQLDKSGLPSDRFFAERPEGSVSTLKIQRTQQEDSAVYLCASSELRGSEKLFFGSGTQLSVL.